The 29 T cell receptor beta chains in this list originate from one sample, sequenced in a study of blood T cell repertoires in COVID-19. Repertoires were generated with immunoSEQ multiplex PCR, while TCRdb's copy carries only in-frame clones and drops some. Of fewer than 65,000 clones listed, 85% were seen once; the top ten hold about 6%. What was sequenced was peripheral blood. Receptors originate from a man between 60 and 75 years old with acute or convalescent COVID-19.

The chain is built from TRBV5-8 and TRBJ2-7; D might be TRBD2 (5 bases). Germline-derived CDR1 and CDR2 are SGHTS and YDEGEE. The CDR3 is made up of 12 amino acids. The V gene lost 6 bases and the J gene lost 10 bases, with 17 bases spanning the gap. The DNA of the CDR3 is TGTGCCAGCATCCGGACTCCGTTTAGACAGTACTTC. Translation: CASIRTPFRQYF.

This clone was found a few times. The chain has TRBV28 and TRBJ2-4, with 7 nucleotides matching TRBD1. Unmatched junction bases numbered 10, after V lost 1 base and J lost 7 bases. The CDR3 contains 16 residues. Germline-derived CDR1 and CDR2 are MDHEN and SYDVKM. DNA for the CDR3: TGTGCCAGCAGTTTATCTGAGACAGGGAAGTCGAACATTCAGTACTTC. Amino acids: CASSLSETGKSNIQYF. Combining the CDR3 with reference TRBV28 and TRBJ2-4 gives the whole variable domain DVKVTQSSRYLVKRTGEKVFLECVQDMDHENMFWYRQDPGLGLRLIYFSYDVKMKEKGDIPEGYSVSREKKERFSLILESASTNQTSMYLCASSLSETGKSNIQYFGAGTRLSVL.

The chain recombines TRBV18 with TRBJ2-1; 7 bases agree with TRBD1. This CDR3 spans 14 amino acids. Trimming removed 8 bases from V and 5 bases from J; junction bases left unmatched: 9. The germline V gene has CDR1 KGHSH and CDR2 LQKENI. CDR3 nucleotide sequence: TGTGCCAGCGACACCAGGGGGAGCAACAATGAGCAGTTCTTC. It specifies CASDTRGSNNEQFF.

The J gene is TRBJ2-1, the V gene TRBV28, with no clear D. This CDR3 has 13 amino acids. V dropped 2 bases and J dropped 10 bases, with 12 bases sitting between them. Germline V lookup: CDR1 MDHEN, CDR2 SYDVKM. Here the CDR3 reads CASSLGSPVEQFF. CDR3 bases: TGTGCCAGCAGTTTAGGTTCACCAGTGGAGCAGTTCTTC.

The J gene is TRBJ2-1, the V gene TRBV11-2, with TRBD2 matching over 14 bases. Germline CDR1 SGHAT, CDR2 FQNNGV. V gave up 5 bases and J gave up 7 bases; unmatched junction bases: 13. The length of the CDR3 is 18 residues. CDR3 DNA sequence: TGTGCCAGCAGCCATCCTATGACCGGGACTAGCGGGAGAAATGAGCAGTTCTTC. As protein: CASSHPMTGTSGRNEQFF.

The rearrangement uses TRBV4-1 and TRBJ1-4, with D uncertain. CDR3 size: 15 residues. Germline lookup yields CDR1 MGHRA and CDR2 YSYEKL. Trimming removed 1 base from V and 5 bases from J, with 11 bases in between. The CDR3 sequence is CASSQGGGKNEKLFF. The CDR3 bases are TGCGCCAGCAGCCAAGGTGGCGGAAAGAATGAAAAACTGTTTTTT.

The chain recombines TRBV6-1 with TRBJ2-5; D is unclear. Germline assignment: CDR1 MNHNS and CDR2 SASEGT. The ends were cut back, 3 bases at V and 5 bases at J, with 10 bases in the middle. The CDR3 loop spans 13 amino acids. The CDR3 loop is CASSDNIMETQYF. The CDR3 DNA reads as TGTGCCAGCAGTGATAACATCATGGAGACCCAGTACTTC.

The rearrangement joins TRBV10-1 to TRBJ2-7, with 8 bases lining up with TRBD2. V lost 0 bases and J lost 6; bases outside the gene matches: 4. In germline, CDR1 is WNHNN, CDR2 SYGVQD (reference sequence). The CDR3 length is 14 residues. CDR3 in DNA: TGCGCCAGCAGTGAGTCCAGCGGGAGAATCGAGCAGTACTTC. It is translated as CASSESSGRIEQYF.

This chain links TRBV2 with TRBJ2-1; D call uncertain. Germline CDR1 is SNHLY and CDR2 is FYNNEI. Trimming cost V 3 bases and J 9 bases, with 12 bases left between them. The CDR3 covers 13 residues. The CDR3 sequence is CASSEVDNSEQFF. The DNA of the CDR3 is TGTGCCAGCAGTGAGGTAGATAACAGTGAGCAGTTCTTC.

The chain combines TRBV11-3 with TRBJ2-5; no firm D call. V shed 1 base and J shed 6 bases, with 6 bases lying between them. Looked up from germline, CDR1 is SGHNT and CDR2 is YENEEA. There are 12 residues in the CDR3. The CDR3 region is CASSLGQKTQYF. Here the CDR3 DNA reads TGTGCCAGCAGCTTAGGGCAGAAGACCCAGTACTTC.

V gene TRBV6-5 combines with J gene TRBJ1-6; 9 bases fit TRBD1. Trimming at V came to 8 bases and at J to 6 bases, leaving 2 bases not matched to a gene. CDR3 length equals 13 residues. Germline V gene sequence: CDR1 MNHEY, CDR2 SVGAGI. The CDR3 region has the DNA TGTGCCAGCGGACAGGGGTCTAATTCACCCCTCCACTTT. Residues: CASGQGSNSPLHF.

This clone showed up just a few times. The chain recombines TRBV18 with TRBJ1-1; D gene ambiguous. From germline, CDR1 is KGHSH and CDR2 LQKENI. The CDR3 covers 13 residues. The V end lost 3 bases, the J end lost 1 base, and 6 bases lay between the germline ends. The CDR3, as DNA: TGTGCCAGCTCACCGGCGGGGAACACTGAAGCTTTCTTT. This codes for CASSPAGNTEAFF.

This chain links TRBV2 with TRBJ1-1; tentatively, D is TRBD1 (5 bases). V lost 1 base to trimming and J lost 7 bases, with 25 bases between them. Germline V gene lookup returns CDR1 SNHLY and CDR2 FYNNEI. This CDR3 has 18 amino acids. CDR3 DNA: TGTGCCAGCAGTGAAGGCCGAAACCCAATTCAGGGTGGCGGTGAAGCTTTCTTT. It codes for CASSEGRNPIQGGGEAFF.

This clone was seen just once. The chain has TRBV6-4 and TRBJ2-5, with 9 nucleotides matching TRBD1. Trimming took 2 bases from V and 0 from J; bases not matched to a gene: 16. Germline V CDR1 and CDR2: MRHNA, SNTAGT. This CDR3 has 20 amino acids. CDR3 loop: CASSDTLPTQRDRDQETQYF. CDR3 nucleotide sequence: TGTGCCAGCAGTGACACCTTACCCACGCAACGGGACAGGGACCAAGAGACCCAGTACTTC.

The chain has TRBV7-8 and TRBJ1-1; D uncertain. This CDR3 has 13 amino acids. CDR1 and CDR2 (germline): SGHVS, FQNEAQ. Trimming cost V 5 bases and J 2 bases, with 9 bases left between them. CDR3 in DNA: TGTGCCAGCAGCCAGCGGGGAAACACTGAAGCTTTCTTT. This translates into CASSQRGNTEAFF.

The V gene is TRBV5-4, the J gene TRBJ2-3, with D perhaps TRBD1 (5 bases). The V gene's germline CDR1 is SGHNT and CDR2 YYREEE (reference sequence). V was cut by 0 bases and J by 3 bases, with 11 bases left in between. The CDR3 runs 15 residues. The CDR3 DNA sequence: TGTGCCAGCAGCTTGGGCAGGGAAGGAACAGATACGCAGTATTTT. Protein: CASSLGREGTDTQYF.

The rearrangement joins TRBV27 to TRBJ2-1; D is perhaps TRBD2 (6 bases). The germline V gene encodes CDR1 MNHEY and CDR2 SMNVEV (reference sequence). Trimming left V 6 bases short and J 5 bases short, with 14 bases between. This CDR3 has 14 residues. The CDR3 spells CASSPYGRNNEQFF. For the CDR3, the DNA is TGTGCCAGCAGCCCATACGGGAGAAACAATGAGCAGTTCTTC.

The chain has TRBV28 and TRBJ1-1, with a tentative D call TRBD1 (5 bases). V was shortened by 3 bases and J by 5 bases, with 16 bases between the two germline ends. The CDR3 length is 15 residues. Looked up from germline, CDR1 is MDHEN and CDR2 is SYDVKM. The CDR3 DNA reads TGTGCCAGCAGTTTGCCAAGGCAGGGTTTGACTGAAGCTTTCTTT. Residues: CASSLPRQGLTEAFF.

The CDR3 DNA is TGTGCCAGCAGCCAAGATCTTAGCACCGGGGAGCTGTTTTTT. It is translated as CASSQDLSTGELFF. The rearrangement links TRBV3-1 (or the pseudogene TRBV3-2) to TRBJ2-2; no definite D call. The CDR3 has 14 residues. Germline V gives CDR1 LGHDT, CDR2 YNNKEL (reference sequence). V lost 0 bases, J lost 4 bases, and 6 bases lay in between.

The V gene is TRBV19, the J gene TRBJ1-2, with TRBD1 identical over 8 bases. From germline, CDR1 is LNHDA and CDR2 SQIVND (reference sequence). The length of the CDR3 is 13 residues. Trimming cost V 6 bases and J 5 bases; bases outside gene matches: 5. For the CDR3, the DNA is TGTGCCAGTAGCATGACAGGGGAGTATGGCTACACCTTC. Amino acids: CASSMTGEYGYTF.

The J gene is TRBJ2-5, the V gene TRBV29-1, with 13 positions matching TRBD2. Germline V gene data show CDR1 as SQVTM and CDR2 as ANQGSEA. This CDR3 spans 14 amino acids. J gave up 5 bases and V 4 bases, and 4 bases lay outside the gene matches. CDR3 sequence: CSVAGTSGDETQYF. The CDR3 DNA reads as TGCAGCGTTGCGGGGACTAGCGGGGATGAGACCCAGTACTTC.

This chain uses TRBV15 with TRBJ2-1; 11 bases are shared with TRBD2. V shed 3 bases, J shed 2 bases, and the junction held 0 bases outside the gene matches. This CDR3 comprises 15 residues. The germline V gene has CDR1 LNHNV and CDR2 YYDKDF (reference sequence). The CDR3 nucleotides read TGTGCCACCAGCAGTAGCGGGAGGGCCTACAATGAGCAGTTCTTC. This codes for CATSSSGRAYNEQFF.

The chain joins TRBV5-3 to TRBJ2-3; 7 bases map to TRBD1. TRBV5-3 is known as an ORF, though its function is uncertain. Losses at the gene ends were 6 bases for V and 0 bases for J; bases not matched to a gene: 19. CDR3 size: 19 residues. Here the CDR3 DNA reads TGTGCCAGAACCCTAGCTTCCGAAGGGGGCCATACTAGCACAGATACGCAGTATTTT. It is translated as CARTLASEGGHTSTDTQYF.

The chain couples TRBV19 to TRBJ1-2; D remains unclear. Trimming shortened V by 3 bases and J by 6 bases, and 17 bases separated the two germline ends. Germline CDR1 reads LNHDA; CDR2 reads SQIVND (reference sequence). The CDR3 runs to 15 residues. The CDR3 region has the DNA TGTGCCAGTAGTATTAGTTCGGTCGGGGAAGATGGCTACACCTTC. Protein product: CASSISSVGEDGYTF.

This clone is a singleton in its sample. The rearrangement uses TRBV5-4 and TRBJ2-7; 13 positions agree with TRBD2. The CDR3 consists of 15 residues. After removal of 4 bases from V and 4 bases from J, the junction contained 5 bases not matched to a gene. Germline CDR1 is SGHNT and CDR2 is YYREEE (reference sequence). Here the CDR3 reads CASSGPGLAGYEQYF. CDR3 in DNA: TGTGCCAGCAGCGGGCCGGGACTAGCGGGATACGAGCAGTACTTC.

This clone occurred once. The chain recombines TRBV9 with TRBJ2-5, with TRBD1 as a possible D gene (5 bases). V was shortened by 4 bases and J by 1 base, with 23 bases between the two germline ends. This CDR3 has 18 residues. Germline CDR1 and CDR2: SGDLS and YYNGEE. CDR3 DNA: TGTGCCAGCAGCCCAACGTTGGGGCGGAGAGGAATCCAAGAGACCCAGTACTTC. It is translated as CASSPTLGRRGIQETQYF.

The CDR3 bases are TGTGCCAGCAGCGCCCAGGGACAGTCCGGCGAGCAGTACTTC. Protein product: CASSAQGQSGEQYF. The V and J genes are TRBV9 and TRBJ2-7; TRBD1 matches 7 bases. The CDR3 contains 14 residues. Per the germline V gene, CDR1 is SGDLS and CDR2 is YYNGEE. V shed 3 bases, J shed 6 bases, and the junction held 9 bases outside the gene matches. The full variable domain, with the rest looked up from reference TRBV9 and TRBJ2-7, is DSGVTQTPKHLITATGQRVTLRCSPRSGDLSVYWYQQSLDQGLQFLIQYYNGEERAKGNILERFSAQQFPDLHSELNLSSLELGDSALYFCASSAQGQSGEQYFGPGTRLTVT.

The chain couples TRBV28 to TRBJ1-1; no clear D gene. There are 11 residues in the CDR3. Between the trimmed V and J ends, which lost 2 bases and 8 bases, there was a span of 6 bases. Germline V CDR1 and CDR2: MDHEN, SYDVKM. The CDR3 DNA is TGTGCCAGCAGTTTACGCGAGGAAGCTTTCTTT. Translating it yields CASSLREEAFF.

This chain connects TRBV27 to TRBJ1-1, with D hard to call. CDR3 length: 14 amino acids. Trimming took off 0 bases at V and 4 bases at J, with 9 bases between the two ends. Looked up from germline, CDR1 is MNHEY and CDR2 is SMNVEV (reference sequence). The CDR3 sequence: CASSLSLPGTEAFF. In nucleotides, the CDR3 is TGTGCCAGCAGTTTATCGCTGCCGGGCACTGAAGCTTTCTTT.